Below, 18 T cell receptor beta chains from the same sample are listed, as sequenced in a study of PD-1 blockade in classical Hodgkin lymphoma. The method was immunoSEQ multiplex PCR; TCRdb's version includes in-frame clones alone and lacks a portion of them. Among more than 140,000 clones listed, 78% were seen once. The patients all showed relapse after autologous stem cell transplantation, while their brentuximab vedotin exposure varied. Source: peripheral blood mononuclear cells (PBMCs), taken before the second cycle of nivolumab. The receptors derive from a human donor with classical Hodgkin lymphoma.

This chain links TRBV5-8 with TRBJ2-6; D is unclear. Trimming shortened V by 2 bases and J by 1 base, and 16 bases separated the two germline ends. The CDR3 extends over 18 amino acids. Germline V gene lookup returns CDR1 SGHTS and CDR2 YDEGEE. The DNA for the CDR3 is TGTGCCAGCAGCTTATTACCCCCATACGCTTCTGGGGCCAACGTCCTGACTTTC. Encoded protein: CASSLLPPYASGANVLTF. The full variable domain, its missing parts supplied by reference TRBV5-8 and TRBJ2-6, is EAGVTQSPTHLIKTRGQQATLRCSPISGHTSVYWYQQALGLGLQFLLWYDEGEERNRGNFPPRFSGRQFPNYSSELNVNALELEDSALYLCASSLLPPYASGANVLTFGAGSRLTVL.

The chain employs TRBV11-2 and TRBJ2-1, with D possibly being TRBD1 or TRBD2 (5 bases each). This CDR3 contains 15 residues. The ends were cut back, 1 base at V and 7 bases at J, with 14 bases in the middle. Germline V CDR1 and CDR2: SGHAT, FQNNGV. The CDR3 spells CASSLVGLRGNEQFF. The DNA of the CDR3 is TGTGCCAGCAGCTTAGTAGGACTGAGGGGTAATGAGCAGTTCTTC. Filled out from reference TRBV11-2 and TRBJ2-1, the complete variable domain reads EAGVAQSPRYKIIEKRQSVAFWCNPISGHATLYWYQQILGQGPKLLIQFQNNGVVDDSQLPKDRFSAERLKGVDSTLKIQPAKLEDSAVYLCASSLVGLRGNEQFFGPGTRLTVL.

This chain uses TRBV6-1 with TRBJ1-1; no definite D call. Trimming shortened V by 8 bases and J by 0 bases, and 10 bases separated the two germline ends. Germline V gene lookup returns CDR1 MNHNS and CDR2 SASEGT. The CDR3 is 13 residues long. CDR3 DNA sequence: TGTGCCAGCCAAAACAAGATGAACACTGAAGCTTTCTTT. This translates into CASQNKMNTEAFF.

This clone was observed many times. V and J are TRBV19 and TRBJ2-7, with 14 nucleotides matching TRBD2. The germline V gene has CDR1 LNHDA and CDR2 SQIVND (reference sequence). The CDR3 has 18 residues. With V trimmed by 1 base and J by 2 bases, 7 bases remained unmatched. The CDR3 sequence is CASSIGGLAGDRAYEQYF. In DNA form, the CDR3 reads TGTGCCAGTAGTATAGGGGGACTAGCGGGAGATCGGGCCTACGAGCAGTACTTC.

This clone turned up a few times. The chain employs TRBV18 and TRBJ2-5, with TRBD1 identical over 7 bases. Germline values: CDR1 KGHSH, CDR2 LQKENI. The V gene end was trimmed by 2 bases and the J gene end by 2 bases; junction bases not matched to a gene: 5. The CDR3 covers 15 residues. CDR3 DNA sequence: TGTGCCAGCTCACCAAATCAGGGGGAACAAGAGACCCAGTACTTC. It translates to CASSPNQGEQETQYF.

This clone was seen only a few times. The CDR3 spells CASSQDIPGGPGDTQYF. CDR3 in DNA: TGCGCCAGCAGCCAAGATATACCGGGAGGGCCGGGAGATACGCAGTATTTT. The chain employs TRBV4-1 and TRBJ2-3, with 8 bases identical to TRBD2. V lost 0 bases, J lost 5 bases, and 10 bases stayed unmatched. The CDR3 extends over 17 amino acids. The germline V gene has CDR1 MGHRA and CDR2 YSYEKL.

This clone was detected once. The chain combines TRBV19 with TRBJ2-1; tentative D call: TRBD1 (6 bases). V dropped 6 bases and J dropped 0 bases, with 9 bases sitting between them. The germline gives CDR1 LNHDA, CDR2 SQIVND (reference sequence). This CDR3 comprises 14 residues. CDR3 amino acids: CASRWGHSYNEQFF. The DNA of the CDR3 is TGTGCCAGTAGATGGGGGCACTCCTACAATGAGCAGTTCTTC.

This clone was picked up a small number of times. The chain joins TRBV7-2 to TRBJ2-7; TRBD1 agrees at 12 bases. This CDR3 has 15 residues. Germline V lookup: CDR1 SGHTA, CDR2 FQGNSA. The ends lost 4 bases at V and 7 bases at J; junction bases unmatched: 8. CDR3 amino acids: CASSSPGQGAWEQYF. The CDR3 DNA reads as TGTGCCAGCAGCTCTCCGGGACAGGGGGCGTGGGAGCAGTACTTC.

This clone was counted only a few times. The chain uses TRBV5-1 and TRBJ2-3, with 7 bases fitting TRBD2. Germline CDR1 and CDR2: SGHRS and YFSETQ. V lost 1 base, J lost 1 base, and 0 bases stayed unmatched. CDR3 size: 14 residues. CDR3 nucleotide sequence: TGCGCCAGCAGCTTGCTAGCGGGCACAGATACGCAGTATTTT. Translation gives CASSLLAGTDTQYF.

This clone was seen a single time. This chain uses TRBV6-5 with TRBJ2-7, with 7 positions matching TRBD1. The germline V gene encodes CDR1 MNHEY and CDR2 SVGAGI. CDR3 length: 14 amino acids. Trimming took 6 bases from V and 7 from J; bases not matched to a gene: 12. The CDR3 loop reads CASRSPGQFREQYF. For the CDR3, the DNA is TGTGCCAGCAGATCCCCGGGACAGTTCCGTGAGCAGTACTTC.

The J gene is TRBJ2-7, the V gene TRBV18; perhaps TRBD1 as D (5 bases). The CDR3 is 13 amino acids. Germline V CDR1 and CDR2: KGHSH, LQKENI. The V gene lost 0 bases and the J gene lost 3 bases, with 6 bases spanning the gap. The CDR3 reads CASSPPDSYEQYF. For the CDR3, the DNA is TGTGCCAGCTCACCACCCGACAGCTACGAGCAGTACTTC.

The table lists this clone with a few counts. The chain links TRBV5-1 to TRBJ2-7, with D hard to call. Trimming removed 0 bases from V and 1 base from J, with 8 bases in between. The CDR3 sequence is 14 residues long. The germline CDR1 and CDR2 sequences are SGHRS and YFSETQ. The CDR3 nucleotides read TGCGCCAGCAGCTTGGAACGTAGGTCCTACGAGCAGTACTTC. Its translation is CASSLERRSYEQYF.

J is TRBJ2-3 and V is TRBV2; D not resolved. Per the germline V gene, CDR1 is SNHLY and CDR2 is FYNNEI. The V end was cut by 3 bases, the J end by 0 bases, with 7 bases between. The CDR3 is 14 residues long. In DNA form, the CDR3 reads TGTGCCAGCAGTGAGGCGCTCAGCACAGATACGCAGTATTTT. Its translation: CASSEALSTDTQYF.

This clone has a single count. In DNA form, the CDR3 reads TGCGCCAGCAGCCCCGGGACACAAGATCAGCCCCAGCATTTT. Its translation: CASSPGTQDQPQHF. The genes are TRBV5-1 and TRBJ1-5; D is perhaps TRBD1 (6 bases). V lost 4 bases and J lost 5, with 13 bases in between. This CDR3 has 14 residues. The germline CDR1 and CDR2 sequences are SGHRS and YFSETQ.

The CDR3 protein is CASSFLGGQQFF. The DNA for the CDR3 is TGTGCCAGCAGCTTTCTCGGGGGGCAGCAGTTCTTC. The genes are TRBV11-3 and TRBJ2-1; possibly TRBD2 for D (7 bases). Germline V CDR1 and CDR2: SGHNT, YENEEA. This CDR3 is built from 12 residues. V shed 3 bases and J shed 11 bases, with 11 bases lying between them.

Only a few counts were recorded for this clone. The V gene is TRBV5-4, the J gene TRBJ1-6; D unclear. The V gene's germline CDR1 is SGHNT and CDR2 YYREEE (reference sequence). V shed 0 bases and J shed 8 bases, with 6 bases lying between them. This CDR3 region has 13 residues. The CDR3 is CASSLGGDSPLHF. The CDR3 region has the DNA TGTGCCAGCAGCTTGGGGGGAGATTCACCCCTCCACTTT.

The chain employs TRBV6-1 and TRBJ1-1; D gene uncertain. CDR3 length: 11 residues. Trimming shortened V by 6 bases and J by 4 bases, and 6 bases separated the two germline ends. CDR1 MNHNS and CDR2 SASEGT come from the germline V gene. This chain's CDR3 is CASRIFTEAFF. CDR3 nucleotides: TGTGCCAGCAGGATCTTCACTGAAGCTTTCTTT.

This clone was seen more than once but under ten times. The V and J genes are TRBV6-5 and TRBJ2-1, with 11 bases matching TRBD2. This CDR3 comprises 15 residues. Germline CDR1 reads MNHEY; CDR2 reads SVGAGI. The V and J ends lost 7 bases and 4 bases, in that order; junction bases with no gene match: 6. The CDR3 nucleotides are TGTGCCAGCATCCCCCTAGCGGGAGGTTACAATGAGCAGTTCTTC. This sequence encodes CASIPLAGGYNEQFF.